This T cell receptor beta chain was obtained from a study of shared clonotypes between healthy human individuals. Overall study context: The study drew on a couple of women and a few men aged 18 to 49 as donors.

Trimming removed 0 bases at V and 1 base at J, with 7 bases between. Germline CDR1 SGDLS, CDR2 YYNGEE. There are 14 residues in the CDR3. Donors, healthy HIV-negative adults, lacked recent acute infections or vaccinations. The protocol was immunoSEQ multiplex PCR, while the TCRdb copy is restricted to in-frame clones and leaves out a portion. The data contain millions of clones, roughly 95% of them seen just once; the ten biggest clones take up 0.1% to 0.15%. Overall study findings and caveats: Rarefaction showed sorted-subset sequencing was incomplete despite large depth. Naive subsets typically showed greater estimated richness than memory subsets.

Worth noting for this clone: Its antigen is unknown.

The sequenced material came from naive CD4+ T cells sorted from blood. Subset specified: CD45RA+ positively selected. The origin of this receptor is a man younger than 35 in good health. This sequence joins TRBV9 and TRBJ1-1; D not certain. The CDR3 DNA reads as TGTGCCAGCAGCGTAGCTCTTTCGAACACTGAAGCTTTCTTT. Residues: CASSVALSNTEAFF.